This TCR beta chain emerged from a study of tumor and adjacent non-tumor tissue in lung cancer (dated by TCRdb to between 2018 and 2020). Some background on the complete study: By cancer type, the cohort comprised under 15 adenocarcinoma patients, 2 squamous cell carcinoma patients and 1 small cell lung cancer patient. The approximately 15 enrolled patients, of whom approximately 10 were men and 5 were women, were aged roughly 30 to 80 years and were diagnosed with TNM stage I to III disease. Sequencing generated a total of more than 100 million productive TCRbeta reads, averaging about 4.2 million reads per sample. Bulk TCRbeta repertoires were compared between lung tumor tissue and matched distant non-tumor lung tissue obtained from more than 12 lung cancer patients. TCRbeta CDR3 sequencing was performed on approximately 30 paired specimens, with one tumor sample and one normal lung sample collected per patient.

RNA was extracted from bulk unsorted tissue and checked for quality with a NanoDrop ND-1000 and an Agilent 2100. All donors had newly diagnosed lung cancer, had not received prior chemotherapy, and were admitted for thoracic surgery in China between August and November 2014. The study excluded patients who had received radiotherapy or chemotherapy before or who had another cancer at the same time. Pieces of surgical tissue measuring about 1-2.1 cm3 were kept in RNAlater solution and held at -80 degrees C until needed. Overall results and qualifications from the work: Tumor tissue showed significantly higher TCR diversity (inverse Simpson) than normal lung tissue, at roughly 390 vs 170 (P = 0.0075, Mann-Whitney U test). Neither the sequencing platform nor unique molecular identifiers are mentioned in the methods. The top 100 clones accounted for a significantly larger cumulative portion of the repertoire in normal lung than in tumor tissue. The cohort had only about 16 patients, and the authors noted that larger samples and more detailed clinical data are needed. TCR diversity was significantly higher in younger patients, and greater tumor TCR diversity was associated with shorter overall survival and shorter disease-free survival. Because peripheral blood was not sequenced, the blood TCRbeta repertoires of the lung cancer patients in the study went unexamined.

The library came from multiplex PCR. The sample was run on an Illumina HiSeq 2500. TCRbeta libraries were built by three rounds of nested PCR using primers (Table S4), following protocols modified from ARM-PCR. PCR products of 200-500 bp were gel-excised and purified with the QIAquick gel extraction kit before sequencing. Under the source paper's analysis protocol: Trimmomatic was used to clean the reads, FLASH merged the cleaned reads into complete CDR3 sequences, and MiTCR assigned the sequences to V(D)J germline segments. Clonal diversity was calculated as the inverse Simpson's index using VDJtools. In-frame sequences without a premature stop codon were defined as productive reads. TCRdb took the public reads, trimmed them with fastp at Q25, ran MiXCR for clone calling and kept in-frame beta chains. Rows matching on CDR3 protein sequence are summarized as one entry with the most common DNA and genes. The V and J calls were determined by TCRdb, not by the authors. Recorded for this sample are more than 120,000 distinct CDR3 sequences; around 60% of them occurred a single time. Together, the top ten hold about 18% of the sample.

The junction carries 10 bases between V and J, which are trimmed by 3 bases and 5 bases respectively. The cysteine opens and the phenylalanine closes a CDR3 of 14 amino acids. The DNA shown is the 42-base CDR3, in frame from base 1. This clonotype was seen a handful of times. It has no known antigen specificity. No base quality values were provided; no much bigger clone lies one nucleotide off. The sample was lung tumor tissue. The chain links TRBV12-3 or TRBV12-4 with TRBJ1-4; TRBD1 is a possible D gene, resting on 5 matching bases. The receptor comes from a man between 60 and 75 years old with small cell lung cancer. CDR3 sequence: CASSFSGPNEKLFF. The nucleotide sequence reads TGTGCCAGCAGTTTCTCGGGGCCGAATGAAAAACTGTTTTTT.